This T cell receptor beta chain was identified in a study of CD8 T cells in ankylosing spondylitis. Libraries for TCR beta were made by quantitative 5'-RACE with molecular barcodes. Each CDR3 protein gets one entry after TCRdb re-called the 5' RACE reads with MiXCR. The sample holds over 400,000 distinct CDR3 sequences, approximately 26% seen once. There are many counts of this clonotype. The target antigen is unknown. An end of the junction differs from the germline gene, which may be a read error. Study-level findings and limits: Characteristic, it appeared, of ankylosing spondylitis blood was a TCR beta motif of eight or nine highly homologous variants. Before this, some motif variants had been reported in reactive arthritis synovial fluid and blood.

Sample: blood, either unsorted or a sorted T cell fraction (not recorded which). The receptor's source is a male donor with ankylosing spondylitis.

In DNA form, the CDR3 reads TGCAGTGCAAGAGCAGGTCGCTACGAGCAGTACTTC. It yields the protein CSARAGRYEQYF. The rearrangement uses TRBV20-1 and TRBJ2-7; D is ambiguous. The CDR3 has 12 residues. The germline gives CDR1 DFQATT, CDR2 SNEGSKA (reference sequence).